The 17 T cell receptor beta chains given below trace back to one sample, sequenced in a study of T-cell reconstitution after alpha-beta-depleted transplantation in children. Unique molecular identifiers were incorporated during preparation of the TCRbeta library. Each CDR3 protein is one row after TCRdb ran MiXCR on the PCR reads. The repertoire holds just under 350,000 distinct CDR3 sequences, with around 16% as singletons. The input for sequencing was PBMCs, mostly from graft donor cells, taken 360 days after TCRalphabeta/CD19-depleted stem cell transplant. These TCRs come from a male patient under 10 years old who had a stem cell transplant for acute lymphoblastic leukemia, so the T cells may come from the graft donor.

J is TRBJ2-2 and V is TRBV7-2; 7 bases align to TRBD1. This CDR3 is built from 16 residues. Germline CDR1 reads SGHTA; CDR2 reads FQGNSA. After removal of 4 bases from V and 11 bases from J, the junction contained 16 bases not matched to a gene. The CDR3 DNA is TGTGCCAGCAGCTCCGGCAGGGGGTTAAGGACGATCGAGCTGTTTTTT. This gives the protein CASSSGRGLRTIELFF. The full variable domain, completed using reference TRBV7-2 and TRBJ2-2, is GAGVSQSPSNKVTEKGKDVELRCDPISGHTALYWYRQSLGQGLEFLIYFQGNSAPDKSGLPSDRFSAERTGGSVSTLTIQRTQQEDSAVYLCASSSGRGLRTIELFFGEGSRLTVL.

This clonotype was observed a few times. The rearrangement joins TRBV27 to TRBJ2-5, with unresolved D. CDR3 length: 13 residues. With 2 bases removed from V and 9 bases from J, the gap between germline ends came to 13 bases. Germline lookup yields CDR1 MNHEY and CDR2 SMNVEV (reference sequence). CDR3 amino acids: CASSLPNEAPQYF. DNA of the CDR3: TGTGCCAGCAGTTTACCAAACGAGGCGCCCCAGTACTTC.

This clonotype was observed a single time. This sequence joins TRBV9 and TRBJ1-1, with D maybe TRBD1 (6 bases). The V and J ends lost 2 bases and 1 base respectively, with 12 bases between them. Looked up from germline, CDR1 is SGDLS and CDR2 is YYNGEE. CDR3 length: 15 residues. The CDR3 loop is CASSVVRGPNTEAFF. CDR3 in DNA: TGTGCCAGCAGCGTCGTCCGGGGGCCGAACACTGAAGCTTTCTTT.

This clonotype was recorded only once. The rearrangement uses TRBV7-2 and TRBJ2-5; 7 bases are shared with TRBD1. The CDR3 is made up of 14 amino acids. In germline, CDR1 is SGHTA, CDR2 FQGNSA. V lost 7 bases to trimming and J lost 4 bases; unmatched junction nucleotides: 9. In nucleotides, the CDR3 is TGTGCCAGCACCTGGGACAGATCCACAGAGACCCAGTACTTC. This encodes CASTWDRSTETQYF.

This chain joins TRBV12-3 or TRBV12-4 and TRBJ1-1; D not resolved. The CDR3 spans 15 residues. Deletions cut 3 bases from V and 6 bases from J, with 17 bases between. CDR3 sequence (DNA): TGTGCCAGCAGTTTCACTGGAAGGGCATCCTCTGAAGCTTTCTTT. Its protein is CASSFTGRASSEAFF.

The chain links TRBV29-1 to TRBJ2-3; 9 bases line up with TRBD2. Germline assignment: CDR1 SQVTM and CDR2 ANQGSEA. With V trimmed by 1 base and J by 1 base, 12 bases remained unmatched. The CDR3 runs 18 residues. DNA of the CDR3: TGCAGCGTTGAAGTATACGGCGGGAGGGCCCTGGGCACAGATACGCAGTATTTT. Its protein product is CSVEVYGGRALGTDTQYF.

The rearrangement joins TRBV10-3 to TRBJ2-1; 10 nucleotides line up with TRBD2. Germline V gene sequence: CDR1 ENHRY, CDR2 SYGVKD. The CDR3 sequence is 18 residues long. CDR3 in amino acids: CATRPRPLAGVSYNEQFF. As DNA, the CDR3 is TGTGCGACCCGGCCCAGGCCGCTAGCGGGAGTCTCCTACAATGAGCAGTTCTTC.

The chain employs TRBV4-2 and TRBJ2-2, with 12 bases fitting TRBD2. V lost 3 bases to trimming and J lost 5 bases; unmatched junction nucleotides: 7. Germline CDR1 LGHNA, CDR2 YNFKEQ. This CDR3 is built from 17 residues. CDR3 residues: CASSQDVGLAGTGELFF. For the CDR3, the DNA is TGTGCCAGCAGCCAGGACGTCGGACTAGCGGGAACCGGGGAGCTGTTTTTT.

This clonotype was seen only a few times. This chain joins TRBV7-3 and TRBJ2-4; D may be TRBD2 (6 bases). Trimming cost V 2 bases and J 8 bases, with 13 bases left between them. Germline CDR1 and CDR2: SGHTA and FQGTGA. The CDR3 spans 14 residues. This CDR3 reads CASSLEAGSDIQYF. The DNA for the CDR3 is TGTGCCAGCAGCTTAGAGGCGGGATCAGACATTCAGTACTTC.

This clonotype was observed many times. The chain employs TRBV4-1 and TRBJ2-2, with D hard to call. V was shortened by 4 bases and J by 1 base, with 7 bases between the two germline ends. The CDR3 runs to 14 residues. Germline CDR1 and CDR2: MGHRA and YSYEKL. The CDR3 region is CASSRVGNTGELFF. In DNA form, the CDR3 reads TGCGCCAGCAGCCGGGTAGGGAACACCGGGGAGCTGTTTTTT.

This rearrangement joins TRBV12-3 or TRBV12-4 to TRBJ1-2; no definite D call. With 5 bases removed from V and 8 bases from J, the gap between germline ends came to 15 bases. The CDR3 covers 13 residues. CDR3 DNA: TGTGCCAGCAGTCTCTCGGCTCTCTCAGGCTACACCTTC. This gives the protein CASSLSALSGYTF.

The V gene is TRBV20-1, the J gene TRBJ2-1, with D perhaps TRBD2 (6 bases). CDR1 is DFQATT, CDR2 SNEGSKA, per germline (reference sequence). The CDR3 length is 15 residues. The germline V and J ends were trimmed by 1 base and 4 bases, with 14 bases remaining between them. CDR3 coding DNA: TGCAGTGCTAGAGCCCGATGGCGGGGATACAATGAGCAGTTCTTC. Encoded protein: CSARARWRGYNEQFF.

This clonotype has at least ten counts. V usage is TRBV7-8 and J usage is TRBJ2-2, with TRBD1 as a possible D gene (5 bases). Trimming left V 3 bases short and J 5 bases short, with 13 bases between. The CDR3 length is 15 residues. Germline lookup yields CDR1 SGHVS and CDR2 FQNEAQ. The CDR3 region is CASSLGHVGTGELFF. Written as DNA, the CDR3 is TGTGCCAGCAGCTTGGGGCACGTGGGGACCGGGGAGCTGTTTTTT.

This clonotype was seen only a few times. This rearrangement joins TRBV4-1 to TRBJ2-2; 7 nucleotides line up with TRBD2. CDR1 and CDR2 from the germline V gene are MGHRA and YSYEKL. This CDR3 comprises 15 residues. V was clipped by 3 bases and J by 6 bases; unmatched bases: 7. The CDR3 protein is CASSHATSRPGELFF. Written as DNA, the CDR3 is TGCGCCAGCAGCCACGCGACTAGCCGGCCCGGGGAGCTGTTTTTT.

J is TRBJ2-7 and V is TRBV7-3; D is ambiguous. Germline assignment: CDR1 SGHTA and CDR2 FQGTGA. This CDR3 comprises 12 residues. V was clipped by 10 bases and J by 0 bases, with 10 bases between them. The CDR3, as DNA: TGTGCCACCACGGTGGACTCCTACGAGCAGTACTTC. Protein: CATTVDSYEQYF.

The table lists this clonotype with a few counts. J is TRBJ2-7 and V is TRBV5-6, with TRBD1 matching over 7 bases. Losses at the gene ends were 0 bases for V and 7 bases for J; bases not matched to a gene: 4. The CDR3 sequence is 13 residues long. CDR1 is SGHDT, CDR2 YYEEEE, per germline. This CDR3 reads CASSLVGGGEQYF. Written as DNA, the CDR3 is TGTGCCAGCAGCTTGGTAGGGGGCGGTGAGCAGTACTTC.

This clonotype showed up many times. V usage is TRBV24-1 and J usage is TRBJ2-1, with a tentative D call TRBD1 (5 bases). In germline, CDR1 is KGHDR, CDR2 SFDVKD. The V end was cut by 6 bases, the J end by 5 bases, with 22 bases between. This CDR3 has 17 residues. The CDR3 region has the DNA TGTGCCACCAGTCCCCCAGCCCTCAGGGTGAATGACAATGAGCAGTTCTTC. Amino acid sequence: CATSPPALRVNDNEQFF.